This T cell receptor beta chain derives from a study of OX40 agonist ivuxolimab in advanced cancers. For the study at large: Patients were treated with intravenous ivuxolimab, dosed at 0.01 to 10 mg/kg and infused every 2 weeks. Overall study findings and caveats: Partial responders at 0.1-3.0 mg/kg had among the lowest clonal expansion. With doses of 0.1 to 3.0 mg/kg, CD4+ and CD8+ blood T cells had undergone clonal expansion by week 6.

Assay used: immunoSEQ multiplex PCR; TCRdb lists only in-frame clones, some missing. The sample has around 100,000 clones, about 91% seen once. About this clone itself: The antigen is not known.

This receptor was taken from an adult with an advanced solid tumor such as melanoma, head and neck, liver or kidney cancer. This specimen was CD4+ or CD8+ T cells sorted from blood, taken in a trial of the OX40 agonist ivuxolimab.

CDR3 sequence: CASSKLIDPGEEKLFF. DNA of the CDR3: TGTGCCAGCAGCAAGCTTATAGATCCAGGGGAAGAAAAACTGTTTTTT. The rearrangement links TRBV27 to TRBJ1-4, with D perhaps TRBD1 (6 bases). V lost 6 bases, J lost 8 bases, and 22 bases lay in between. Germline loops: CDR1 MNHEY, CDR2 SMNVEV (reference sequence). CDR3 length equals 16 residues.